This T cell receptor beta chain was obtained from a study of T cells in narcolepsy (dated by TCRdb to between 2018 and 2020). In terms of the full investigation: The study enrolled patients with narcolepsy type 1 or type 2 (NT1, NT2) together with healthy control donors. To look for autoreactive T cells in narcolepsy patients that target self-antigens of hypocretin neurons (hypocretin, TRIB2), the study used TCR Vbeta sequencing to follow clonotypes in blood and CSF. The paper as a whole reports these results and caveats: Certain blood memory CD4+ repertoires from patients and controls had no sequences that matched autoreactive T cell clones. According to the report, autoreactive clonotypes were detected serially in the blood of the same patients and of different patients, but not in healthy controls. HCRT-specific and TRIB2-specific autoreactive clonotypes were highlighted in plots that compared CD4+ T cell clonotypes in CSF versus blood from the same patient. Numbers of sequenced blood memory CD4+ clonotypes were comparable, with averages of some 40,000 in patients and approximately 30,000 in controls.

This clone was found a few times. The clone's antigen remains unknown. No clone much larger than this one lies a single base away; base qualities are absent. Library prep was done by the immunoSEQ multiplex PCR assay. The clones in this table, taken by TCRdb from immuneACCESS, are in-frame only. Not every clone is retained; where verified, under half of the shortfall comes from an unresolved V gene, and the cause of the rest is unknown. This sample lists approximately 25,000 clones; 79% were detected once. Together, the top ten hold 6.6% of the sample. For TCR Vbeta sequencing, memory CD4+ T cells were sorted ex vivo from the peripheral blood of narcolepsy patients and healthy controls. From cysteine to phenylalanine, the CDR3 is 14 amino acids long. CDR3 DNA only is kept here, 42 bases in frame from base 1. CDR1 and CDR2, looked up from the germline V gene, are SGHRS and YFSETQ. Germline trimming: 4 bases from V, 5 bases from J; junction bases outside gene matches: 4.

The receptor comes from a human donor in good health. Sequenced sample: memory (CD45RA-) CD4+ T cells from blood. Interpreted using the paper, the cell subset or site label stands for: memory T cells sorted ex vivo from peripheral blood. The chain couples TRBV5-1 to TRBJ1-4, with TRBD1 identical over 8 junction bases. The nucleotide sequence is given as TGCGCCAGCAGCCTCCGGACAGGGAATGAAAAACTGTTTTTT. The encoded protein is CASSLRTGNEKLFF. The reference TRBV5-1 and TRBJ1-4 proteins fill in what lies around the CDR3, so the full variable domain reads KAGVTQTPRYLIKTRGQQVTLSCSPISGHRSVSWYQQTPGQGLQFLFEYFSETQRNKGNFPGRFSGRQFSNSRSEMNVSTLELGDSALYLCASSLRTGNEKLFFGSGTQLSVL.